The rows below give T cell receptor beta chains drawn from one sample of a study of T cell repertoires in cytomegalovirus infection. In TCRdb, the reads were re-called with MiXCR into one record per CDR3 protein. This table holds 510,000 or so distinct CDR3 sequences, approximately 26% found once. Sequenced material: PBMCs. Receptors were obtained from a human donor in good health (CMV status not recorded). Some clones in this sample may be carry-over from other donors' samples. Both conserved end residues are trimmed from each CDR3.

J,V,CDR3
TRBJ1-5,TRBV19,ASSMGDRISNQPQH
TRBJ2-1,TRBV7-2,ASSLGLKDGQF
TRBJ1-2,TRBV19,ASNIRQAYGYT
TRBJ2-7,TRBV20-1,SAREERHASRDEQY
TRBJ1-1,TRBV10-3,AISEYLPDPGRPEAF
TRBJ1-2,TRBV7-2,ASSLSRPYGYT
TRBJ2-2,TRBV7-9,ASTPNRVTGELF
TRBJ2-1,TRBV6-8,ASSYSFQDKAYNEQF
TRBJ2-1,TRBV7-3,ASSSALTSGEQF
TRBJ1-1,TRBV27,ASAPWGTGVTF
TRBJ1-5,TRBV7-9,ASSFFEGAGQPQH
TRBJ2-3,TRBV2,ASSRQFQGTQY
TRBJ1-5,TRBV18,ASSPWTVNSNQPQH
TRBJ1-4,TRBV4-3,ASSRGTGGEKLI
TRBJ2-1,TRBV28,ASSSTDGNEQF
TRBJ2-1,TRBV7-2,ASSFIRITPQNEQF
TRBJ2-1,TRBV4-1,ASSQDQGGNEQF
TRBJ2-3,TRBV6-1,ASSEAVASRTDTQY
TRBJ1-4,TRBV6-1,ASFGQVGEKLF
TRBJ2-4,TRBV5-3,ASSHDTGGVSKNIQY
TRBJ1-5,TRBV28,ASRGVSLGNQPQH
TRBJ2-1,TRBV4-3,ASSQDTGYNEQF
TRBJ1-5,TRBV4-1,ASSQDYNQPQH
TRBJ2-2,TRBV20-1,SASGSGRAGNTGELF
TRBJ2-5,TRBV11-2,ASSLGIAGYQETQY
TRBJ2-1,TRBV7-2,ASSRGDVNEQF
TRBJ1-5,TRBV19,ASSIDTGRLQPQH
TRBJ2-1,TRBV7-6,ASSQRTGARPEQF
TRBJ2-2,TRBV4-2,ASSQDLWGANTGELF
TRBJ1-6,TRBV2,ASSERADNSPLH
TRBJ2-3,TRBV7-2,ASSLGHTQY
TRBJ1-2,TRBV28,ASSPWTGASYIRENYGYT
TRBJ1-5,TRBV7-9,ASSSADRAFGKPQH
TRBJ2-7,TRBV7-2,ASSLSGTYYEQY
TRBJ1-2,TRBV20-1,SAAGHLGDGYT
TRBJ2-7,TRBV12-3/TRBV12-4,ASSSTGPYEQY
TRBJ1-3,TRBV4-1,ASSHNRDRENTIY
TRBJ2-1,TRBV20-1,SALGLAGANEQF
TRBJ2-5,TRBV2,ASSETRGVRRTQY
TRBJ2-1,TRBV14,ASSPLPSGGQF
TRBJ1-2,TRBV5-4,ASSLARPTGGYT
TRBJ2-1,TRBV7-2,ATGEAFVNEQF